The 28 T cell receptor beta chains below come from one sample, sequenced in a study of T cell responses to AZD1222 COVID-19 vaccine. Method: immunoSEQ multiplex PCR; TCRdb's copy keeps in-frame clones and lacks some. The data hold about 60,000 clones, with around nine tenths observed a single time. The sequences come from peripheral blood, collected 28 days after the second AZD1222 dose. Receptors originate from an adult who received the AZD1222 COVID-19 vaccine.

The chain uses TRBV30 and TRBJ1-2; D call uncertain. The CDR3 covers 13 residues. Germline lookup yields CDR1 GTSNPN and CDR2 SVGIG (reference sequence). Trimming took 2 bases from V and 2 from J, leaving 9 bases between them. CDR3 nucleotide sequence: TGTGCCTGGAGTCTGGTCAGAAACTATGGCTACACCTTC. This encodes CAWSLVRNYGYTF.

On this clone itself: The junction departs from the called germline gene at one end, perhaps through a read error. The gene calls are TRBV24-1 and TRBJ2-7, with D tentatively TRBD1 or TRBD2 (6 bases each). Germline V lookup: CDR1 KGHDR, CDR2 SFDVKD. The CDR3 sequence is 14 residues long. Here the CDR3 DNA reads TGTGCCGCCAGTGAGACAGGAGGGGTATCCGAGCAGTACTTC. Amino acid sequence: CAASETGGVSEQYF.

This chain connects TRBV19 to TRBJ1-4; 9 nucleotides match TRBD1. CDR1 and CDR2 from the germline V gene are LNHDA and SQIVND (reference sequence). The CDR3 is made up of 14 amino acids. Unmatched junction bases numbered 4, after V lost 6 bases and J lost 5 bases. CDR3 DNA sequence: TGTGCCAGTAGAGACAGGGGGGGGAATGAAAAACTGTTTTTT. It is translated as CASRDRGGNEKLFF.

The chain joins TRBV7-2 to TRBJ1-1; perhaps TRBD1 as D (6 bases). The CDR3 is 14 amino acids. Per the germline V gene, CDR1 is SGHTA and CDR2 is FQGNSA. The V end lost 5 bases, the J end lost 4 bases, and 14 bases lay between the germline ends. The CDR3 region has the DNA TGTGCCAGCAGCAGGACACAGGGAAGCACTGAAGCTTTCTTT. It yields the protein CASSRTQGSTEAFF.

The genes are TRBV5-1 and TRBJ1-1; tentative D call: TRBD1 (5 bases). This CDR3 has 14 amino acids. The V end was cut by 0 bases, the J end by 2 bases, with 8 bases between. CDR1 and CDR2 from the germline V gene are SGHRS and YFSETQ. CDR3 sequence reads: CASSLAQGNTEAFF. In DNA form, the CDR3 reads TGCGCCAGCAGCTTGGCCCAGGGAAACACTGAAGCTTTCTTT.

The chain has TRBV18 and TRBJ2-7; TRBD1 is a possible D gene (6 bases). Germline CDR1 is KGHSH and CDR2 is LQKENI. Trimming left V 5 bases short and J 3 bases short, with 20 bases between. CDR3 size: 16 residues. DNA of the CDR3: TGTGCCAGCTCATCGTTTTCAGGGGCCGGGTTCTACGAGCAGTACTTC. Translation: CASSSFSGAGFYEQYF.

This clone came up once. This chain links TRBV9 with TRBJ2-1, with D possibly being TRBD2 (5 bases). CDR1 and CDR2 from the germline V gene are SGDLS and YYNGEE. This CDR3 region has 16 residues. Trimming pared 0 bases from V and 12 bases from J, leaving 22 bases between. The CDR3 sequence is CASSVGVSAAPSMQFF. CDR3 coding DNA: TGTGCCAGCAGCGTAGGGGTGTCAGCGGCCCCTTCCATGCAGTTCTTC.

This chain joins TRBV5-1 and TRBJ2-1, with 10 bases lining up with TRBD2. Germline loops: CDR1 SGHRS, CDR2 YFSETQ. V shed 4 bases and J 8 bases; nucleotides not matched to a gene: 9. CDR3 size: 15 residues. CDR3 DNA sequence: TGCGCCAGCAGCGGAGCGGGGGGGCTAATCTATGAGCAGTTCTTC. Translated, it gives CASSGAGGLIYEQFF.

The rearrangement uses TRBV12-3 or TRBV12-4 and TRBJ2-7; the D is unclear. CDR3 length: 12 amino acids. Trimming cost V 6 bases and J 4 bases, with 10 bases left between them. The CDR3 coding sequence is TGTGCCAGCAGGCGCTCCTCGTACGAGCAGTACTTC. Protein product: CASRRSSYEQYF.

This chain uses TRBV7-3 with TRBJ1-2; 10 bases map to TRBD1. CDR1 is SGHTA and CDR2 is FQGTGA in the germline V gene. V lost 5 bases, J lost 7 bases, and 7 bases stayed unmatched. The CDR3 length is 14 residues. The DNA for the CDR3 is TGTGCCAGCAGCCCCAGACAGGGGGCGTCTGGCTACACCTTC. Encoded protein: CASSPRQGASGYTF. Supplemented by reference TRBV7-3 and TRBJ1-2, the full variable domain reads GAGVSQTPSNKVTEKGKYVELRCDPISGHTALYWYRQSLGQGPEFLIYFQGTGAADDSGLPNDRFFAVRPEGSVSTLKIQRTERGDSAVYLCASSPRQGASGYTFGSGTRLTVV.

This clone was counted a single time. The V and J genes are TRBV6-5 and TRBJ2-5, with no clear D. Per germline, CDR1 MNHEY and CDR2 SVGAGI. V was pared by 6 bases and J by 4 bases, with 18 bases between. The CDR3 length is 15 residues. CDR3 protein: CASSPLITPRETQYF. As DNA, the CDR3 is TGTGCCAGCAGCCCCCTCATAACTCCCAGAGAGACCCAGTACTTC.

The chain joins TRBV21-1 to TRBJ2-7; the table's D gene call, TRBD1, was not cross checked with the DNA. TRBV21-1 is tagged as a pseudogene. The CDR3 has 16 amino acids. CDR3 amino acids: CASSNDSGTGPYEQYF. The CDR3 coding sequence is TGTGCCAGCAGCAATGATTCCGGGACAGGGCCCTACGAGCAGTACTTC.

The chain couples TRBV7-3 to TRBJ2-5; perhaps TRBD1 as D (6 bases). Trimming left V 5 bases short and J 5 bases short, with 15 bases between. The germline CDR1 and CDR2 sequences are SGHTA and FQGTGA. This CDR3 comprises 14 residues. CDR3 coding DNA: TGTGCCAGCAGCAAACCAGGGGTTGGGGAGACCCAGTACTTC. It translates to CASSKPGVGETQYF.

This clone appeared once. The rearrangement links TRBV6-5 to TRBJ1-1, with D possibly matching TRBD1 (5 bases). The V gene's germline CDR1 is MNHEY and CDR2 SVGAGI. V was clipped by 0 bases and J by 5 bases, with 13 bases between them. CDR3 length: 15 residues. The CDR3 protein is CASSYSGTAGTEAFF. The CDR3, as DNA: TGTGCCAGCAGTTACTCCGGGACCGCGGGAACTGAAGCTTTCTTT.

The chain has TRBV7-2 and TRBJ1-2; tentatively, D is TRBD1 (5 bases). Per germline, CDR1 SGHTA and CDR2 FQGNSA. Trimming pared 1 base from V and 8 bases from J, leaving 17 bases between. There are 15 residues in the CDR3. The CDR3 region is CASSLGAGTSKGYTF. CDR3 DNA: TGTGCCAGCAGCTTAGGGGCCGGGACTTCGAAAGGCTACACCTTC. The variable domain in full, with the rest retrieved from reference TRBV7-2 and TRBJ1-2, is GAGVSQSPSNKVTEKGKDVELRCDPISGHTALYWYRQSLGQGLEFLIYFQGNSAPDKSGLPSDRFSAERTGGSVSTLTIQRTQQEDSAVYLCASSLGAGTSKGYTFGSGTRLTVV.

The rearrangement joins TRBV5-6 to TRBJ2-1; weak D call: TRBD2 (6 bases). Germline lookup yields CDR1 SGHDT and CDR2 YYEEEE. This CDR3 region has 14 residues. Trimming shortened V by 0 bases and J by 6 bases, and 10 bases separated the two germline ends. The chain's CDR3 is CASSLVRGINEQFF. The CDR3, as DNA: TGTGCCAGCAGCTTGGTCCGGGGGATCAATGAGCAGTTCTTC.

The J gene is TRBJ2-1, the V gene TRBV9; 8 bases map to TRBD1. CDR3 size: 14 residues. The germline V gene has CDR1 SGDLS and CDR2 YYNGEE. The ends lost 3 bases at V and 6 bases at J; junction bases unmatched: 5. CDR3 nucleotides: TGTGCCAGCAGCGGTCAGGGGGCGCGCAATGAGCAGTTCTTC. Protein: CASSGQGARNEQFF.

The rearrangement joins TRBV7-2 to TRBJ1-5; TRBD1 is a possible D gene (6 bases). The CDR3 is 14 amino acids. V was cut by 5 bases and J by 6 bases, with 14 bases left in between. Germline CDR1 is SGHTA and CDR2 is FQGNSA. The CDR3 DNA is TGTGCCAGCAGCCTATCTACAGGGAGTCAGCCCCAGCATTTT. This codes for CASSLSTGSQPQHF. The full variable domain, rest sourced from reference TRBV7-2 and TRBJ1-5, is GAGVSQSPSNKVTEKGKDVELRCDPISGHTALYWYRQSLGQGLEFLIYFQGNSAPDKSGLPSDRFSAERTGGSVSTLTIQRTQQEDSAVYLCASSLSTGSQPQHFGDGTRLSIL.

The V call is TRBV2, the J call TRBJ1-5; no definite D call. The V and J ends lost 3 bases and 0 bases respectively, with 9 bases between them. Germline V gives CDR1 SNHLY, CDR2 FYNNEI. This CDR3 spans 15 amino acids. The CDR3 DNA reads TGTGCCAGCAGTGATCGGGGTGTTAGCAATCAGCCCCAGCATTTT. Residues: CASSDRGVSNQPQHF.

CDR3: CASTETVRVTGELFF. In nucleotides, the CDR3 is TGTGCCAGCACGGAGACAGTTCGGGTCACCGGGGAGCTGTTTTTT. The chain carries TRBV6-5 and TRBJ2-2; D is perhaps TRBD1 (5 bases). Per the germline V gene, CDR1 is MNHEY and CDR2 is SVGAGI. Trimming removed 7 bases at V and 4 bases at J, with 16 bases between. The CDR3 runs to 15 residues.

This chain joins TRBV5-5 and TRBJ1-1; D gene unclear. The CDR3 runs 14 residues. Trimming left V 0 bases short and J 1 base short, with 7 bases between. In germline, CDR1 is SGHKS, CDR2 YYEKEE (reference sequence). This CDR3 is CASSLDQENTEAFF. The CDR3 DNA reads TGTGCCAGCAGCTTGGATCAGGAGAACACTGAAGCTTTCTTT.

The chain joins TRBV3-1 (or the pseudogene TRBV3-2) to TRBJ1-2; TRBD1 agrees at 10 bases. The germline gives CDR1 LGHDT, CDR2 YNNKEL (reference sequence). This CDR3 contains 15 residues. CDR3 sequence reads: CASNTGDRGGYGYTF. The CDR3 DNA reads TGTGCAAGTAACACGGGGGACAGGGGTGGCTATGGCTACACCTTC.

The CDR3 DNA follows: TGCGCCAGCAGTGAAGGAGAAAGGACTAAGAATGAGCAGTTCTTC. Translation: CASSEGERTKNEQFF. The rearrangement joins TRBV10-1 to TRBJ2-1, with TRBD2 as a possible D gene (6 bases). This CDR3 has 15 residues. Trimming shortened V by 3 bases and J by 7 bases, and 16 bases separated the two germline ends. Germline-derived CDR1 and CDR2 are WNHNN and SYGVQD (reference sequence).

The chain carries TRBV24-1 and TRBJ2-2; 9 bases are shared with TRBD2. V lost 8 bases to trimming and J lost 6 bases; unmatched junction nucleotides: 6. Germline-derived CDR1 and CDR2 are KGHDR and SFDVKD. The CDR3 totals 14 residues. The CDR3, as DNA: TGTGCCACCAAGGCGGGAGGGCAGCCCGGGGAGCTGTTTTTT. Protein sequence: CATKAGGQPGELFF.

The chain links TRBV27 to TRBJ2-5; TRBD1 matches at 11 bases. Per the germline V gene, CDR1 is MNHEY and CDR2 is SMNVEV (reference sequence). V trimming: 5 bases; J trimming: 5 bases; junction bases outside the gene matches: 10. The CDR3 contains 16 residues. The CDR3 sequence: CASSLRLGQGDETQYF. The CDR3 DNA sequence: TGTGCCAGCAGTCTGCGCCTGGGACAGGGGGACGAGACCCAGTACTTC.

This chain connects TRBV4-2 to TRBJ2-6, with 9 bases identical to TRBD1. This CDR3 is 19 amino acids long. Germline V CDR1 and CDR2: LGHNA, YNFKEQ. Trimming cost V 6 bases and J 3 bases; bases outside gene matches: 15. The CDR3 coding sequence is TGTGCCAGCAGACCTGGGACAGGGCACCTGGGCCTTGGGGCCAACGTCCTGACTTTC. Translated: CASRPGTGHLGLGANVLTF.

This clone occurred once. This chain connects TRBV6-1 to TRBJ2-1; no definite D call. Germline values: CDR1 MNHNS, CDR2 SASEGT. The CDR3 consists of 14 residues. Trimming took 1 base from V and 2 from J, leaving 6 bases between them. The CDR3 region is CASSEGSTYNEQFF. Here the CDR3 DNA reads TGTGCCAGCAGTGAAGGGTCCACCTACAATGAGCAGTTCTTC.

The genes are TRBV19 and TRBJ2-3; D is uncertain. Trimming cost V 3 bases and J 0 bases, with 10 bases left between them. CDR3 length: 15 amino acids. Germline values: CDR1 LNHDA, CDR2 SQIVND (reference sequence). The CDR3: CASSMRWASTDTQYF. Written as DNA, the CDR3 is TGTGCCAGTAGTATGAGGTGGGCCAGCACAGATACGCAGTATTTT.